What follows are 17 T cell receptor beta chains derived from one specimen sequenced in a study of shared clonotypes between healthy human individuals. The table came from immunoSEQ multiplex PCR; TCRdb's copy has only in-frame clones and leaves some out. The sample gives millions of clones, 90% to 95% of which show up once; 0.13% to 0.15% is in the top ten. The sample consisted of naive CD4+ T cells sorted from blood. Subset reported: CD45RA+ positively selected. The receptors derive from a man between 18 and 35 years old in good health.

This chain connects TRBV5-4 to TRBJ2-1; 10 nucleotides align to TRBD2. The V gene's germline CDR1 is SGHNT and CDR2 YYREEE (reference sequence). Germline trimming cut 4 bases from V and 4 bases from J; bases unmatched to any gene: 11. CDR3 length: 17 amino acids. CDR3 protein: CASSPTVAGGGYNEQFF. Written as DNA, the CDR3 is TGTGCCAGCAGCCCCACGGTAGCGGGGGGAGGGTACAATGAGCAGTTCTTC.

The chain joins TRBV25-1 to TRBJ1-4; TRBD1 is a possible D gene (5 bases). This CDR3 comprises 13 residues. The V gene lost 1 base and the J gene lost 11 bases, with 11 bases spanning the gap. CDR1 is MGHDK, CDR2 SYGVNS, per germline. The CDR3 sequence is CASSELQEGKLFF. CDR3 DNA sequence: TGTGCCAGCAGTGAATTACAGGAGGGTAAACTGTTTTTT. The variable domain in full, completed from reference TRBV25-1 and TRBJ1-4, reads EADIYQTPRYLVIGTGKKITLECSQTMGHDKMYWYQQDPGMELHLIHYSYGVNSTEKGDLSSESTVSRIRTEHFPLTLESARPSHTSQYLCASSELQEGKLFFGSGTQLSVL.

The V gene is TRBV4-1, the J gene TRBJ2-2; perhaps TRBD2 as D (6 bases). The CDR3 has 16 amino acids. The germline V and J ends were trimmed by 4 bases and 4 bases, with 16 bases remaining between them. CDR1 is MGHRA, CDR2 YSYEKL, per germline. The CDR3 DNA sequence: TGCGCCAGCAGCCCCCAGGAGGGAGCGTCCACCGGGGAGCTGTTTTTT. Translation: CASSPQEGASTGELFF.

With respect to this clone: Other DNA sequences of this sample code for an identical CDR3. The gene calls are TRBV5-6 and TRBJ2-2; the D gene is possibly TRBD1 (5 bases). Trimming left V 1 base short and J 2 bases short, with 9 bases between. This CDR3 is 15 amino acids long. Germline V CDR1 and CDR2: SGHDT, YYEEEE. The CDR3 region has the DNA TGTGCCAGCAGCTTGCTCGACAGAAACACCGGGGAGCTGTTTTTT. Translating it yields CASSLLDRNTGELFF.

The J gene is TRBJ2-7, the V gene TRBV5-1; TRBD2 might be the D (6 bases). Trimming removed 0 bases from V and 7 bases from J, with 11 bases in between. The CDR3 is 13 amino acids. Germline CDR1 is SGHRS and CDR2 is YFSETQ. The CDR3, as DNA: TGCGCCAGCAGCTTGGCGGGGGAAGGGGAGCAGTACTTC. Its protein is CASSLAGEGEQYF.

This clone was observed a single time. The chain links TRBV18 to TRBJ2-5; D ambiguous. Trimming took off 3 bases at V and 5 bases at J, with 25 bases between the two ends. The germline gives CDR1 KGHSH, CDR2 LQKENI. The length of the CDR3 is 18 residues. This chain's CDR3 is CASSPLPSGPSTSETQYF. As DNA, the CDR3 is TGTGCCAGCTCACCGCTCCCGAGTGGACCAAGTACCTCGGAGACCCAGTACTTC.

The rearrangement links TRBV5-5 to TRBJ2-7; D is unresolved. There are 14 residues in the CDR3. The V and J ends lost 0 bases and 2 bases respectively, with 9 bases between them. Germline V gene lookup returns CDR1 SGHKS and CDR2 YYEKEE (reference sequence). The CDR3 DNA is TGTGCCAGCAGCTTGGGAACTCCAACCTACGAGCAGTACTTC. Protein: CASSLGTPTYEQYF.

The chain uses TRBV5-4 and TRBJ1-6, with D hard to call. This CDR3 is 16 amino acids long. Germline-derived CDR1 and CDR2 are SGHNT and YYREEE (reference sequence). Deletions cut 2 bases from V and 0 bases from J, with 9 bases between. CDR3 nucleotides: TGTGCCAGCAGCTTTGGACGGAGCTCCTATAATTCACCCCTCCACTTT. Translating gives CASSFGRSSYNSPLHF. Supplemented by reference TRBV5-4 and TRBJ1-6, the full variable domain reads ETGVTQSPTHLIKTRGQQVTLRCSSQSGHNTVSWYQQALGQGPQFIFQYYREEENGRGNFPPRFSGLQFPNYSSELNVNALELDDSALYLCASSFGRSSYNSPLHFGNGTRLTVT.

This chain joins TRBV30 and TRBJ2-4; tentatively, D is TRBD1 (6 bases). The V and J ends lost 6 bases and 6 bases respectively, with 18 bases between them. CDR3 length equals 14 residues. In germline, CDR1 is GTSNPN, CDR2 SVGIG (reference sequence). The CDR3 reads CACQGGYRANIQYF. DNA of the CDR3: TGTGCCTGCCAAGGTGGGTACAGGGCAAACATTCAGTACTTC.

CDR3 residues: CASSQTSGQETQYF. DNA for the CDR3: TGTGCCAGCAGTCAGACTAGCGGCCAAGAGACCCAGTACTTC. This chain uses TRBV9 with TRBJ2-5; 9 positions agree with TRBD2. Germline CDR1 SGDLS, CDR2 YYNGEE. Losses at the gene ends were 5 bases for V and 1 base for J; bases not matched to a gene: 3. The CDR3 runs 14 residues.

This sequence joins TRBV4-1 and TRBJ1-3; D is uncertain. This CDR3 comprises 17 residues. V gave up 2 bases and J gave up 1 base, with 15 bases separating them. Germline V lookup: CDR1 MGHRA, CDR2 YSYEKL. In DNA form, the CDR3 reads TGCGCCAGCAGCCAATTCGGGCATTCGATATCTGGAAACACCATATATTTT. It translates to CASSQFGHSISGNTIYF.

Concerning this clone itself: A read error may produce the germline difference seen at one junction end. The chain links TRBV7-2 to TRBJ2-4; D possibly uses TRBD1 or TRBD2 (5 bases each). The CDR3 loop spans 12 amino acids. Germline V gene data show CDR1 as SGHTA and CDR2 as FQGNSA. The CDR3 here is CASSFSTGRLNF. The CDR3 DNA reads TGTGCCAGCAGCTTCTCCACGGGGCGGCTGAACTTC.

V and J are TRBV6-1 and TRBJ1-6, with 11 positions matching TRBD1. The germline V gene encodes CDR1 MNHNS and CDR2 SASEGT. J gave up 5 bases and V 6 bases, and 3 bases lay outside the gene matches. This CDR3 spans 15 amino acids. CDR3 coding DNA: TGTGCCAGCAGATCGGGACAGGGGGATAATTCACCCCTCCACTTT. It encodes CASRSGQGDNSPLHF.

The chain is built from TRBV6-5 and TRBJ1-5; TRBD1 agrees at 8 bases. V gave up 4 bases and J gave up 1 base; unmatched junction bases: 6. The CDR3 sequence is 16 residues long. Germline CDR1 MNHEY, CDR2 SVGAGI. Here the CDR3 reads CASSSRDRSSNQPQHF. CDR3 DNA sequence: TGTGCCAGCAGTTCCCGGGACAGGTCCAGCAATCAGCCCCAGCATTTT.

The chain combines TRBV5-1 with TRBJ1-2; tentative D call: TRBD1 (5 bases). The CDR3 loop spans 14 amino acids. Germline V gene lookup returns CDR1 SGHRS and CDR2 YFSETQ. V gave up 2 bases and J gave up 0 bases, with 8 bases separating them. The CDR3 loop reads CASSLGEPNYGYTF. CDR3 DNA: TGCGCCAGCAGCTTAGGGGAGCCTAACTATGGCTACACCTTC.

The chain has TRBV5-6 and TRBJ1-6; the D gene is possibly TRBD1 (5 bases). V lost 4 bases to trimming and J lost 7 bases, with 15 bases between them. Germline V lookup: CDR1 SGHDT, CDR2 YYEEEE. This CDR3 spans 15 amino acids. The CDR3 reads CASSPGSKGNSPLHF. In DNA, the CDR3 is TGTGCCAGCAGCCCCGGGAGTAAGGGGAATTCACCCCTCCACTTT.

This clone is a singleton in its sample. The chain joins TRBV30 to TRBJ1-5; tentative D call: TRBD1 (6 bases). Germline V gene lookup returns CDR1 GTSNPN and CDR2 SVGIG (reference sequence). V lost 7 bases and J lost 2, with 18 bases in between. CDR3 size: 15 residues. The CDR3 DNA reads TGTGCCTCCCACTCAGGGGATATCGGCAATCAGCCCCAGCATTTT. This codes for CASHSGDIGNQPQHF. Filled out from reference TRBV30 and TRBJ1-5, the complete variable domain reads SQTIHQWPATLVQPVGSPLSLECTVEGTSNPNLYWYRQAAGRGLQLLFYSVGIGQISSEVPQNLSASRPQDRQFILSSKKLLLSDSGFYLCASHSGDIGNQPQHFGDGTRLSIL.